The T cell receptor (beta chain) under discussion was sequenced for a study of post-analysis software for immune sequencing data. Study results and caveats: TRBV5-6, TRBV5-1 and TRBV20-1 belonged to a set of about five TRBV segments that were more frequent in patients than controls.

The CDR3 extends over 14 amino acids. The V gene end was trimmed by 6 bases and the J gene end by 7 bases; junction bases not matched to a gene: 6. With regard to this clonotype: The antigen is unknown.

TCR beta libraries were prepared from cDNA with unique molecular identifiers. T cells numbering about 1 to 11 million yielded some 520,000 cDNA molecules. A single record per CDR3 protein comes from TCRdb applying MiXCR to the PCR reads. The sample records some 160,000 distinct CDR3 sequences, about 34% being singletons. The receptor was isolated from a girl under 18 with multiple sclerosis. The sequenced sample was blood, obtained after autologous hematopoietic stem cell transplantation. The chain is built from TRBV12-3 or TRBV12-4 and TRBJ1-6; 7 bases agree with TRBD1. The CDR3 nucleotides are TGTGCCAGCAGCCGCCGGGACAGCAATTCACCCCTCCACTTT. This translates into CASSRRDSNSPLHF.